These T cell receptor beta chains were read from a single sample in a study of metastatic and nonmetastatic thyroid tumors. TCRdb re-analyzed the PCR reads using MiXCR. Seen here are more than 30,000 clones, about 20% observed once, and the top ten hold 20% to 25%. Specimen: blood. These receptors came from a female donor with papillary thyroid cancer or a benign thyroid nodule (not recorded which). Some clones in this sample may be carry-over from other donors' samples. Each CDR3 is given with its conserved first and last residue. The order of the fields is J gene, clone size, V gene, D gene, CDR3 DNA, CDR3 protein. D genes are given only for firm matches. Expanded clones get a size class; other rows say once, few or many, or leave the size out.

>TRBJ1-2|.|TRBV19|TRBD1
TGTGCCAGTAACGCAGGACAGGGTGGGTATGGCTACACCTTC
CASNAGQGGYGYTF
>TRBJ2-7|.|TRBV12-3/TRBV12-4|TRBD2
TGTGCCAGCAGCGCCTTCGGACTAGCGGACAACCACGAGCAGTACTTC
CASSAFGLADNHEQYF
>TRBJ2-4|many|TRBV12-3/TRBV12-4|TRBD2
TGTGCCAGCAGTCCCTCTGGGACTAGCGCCAAAAACATTCAGTACTTC
CASSPSGTSAKNIQYF
>TRBJ2-7|medium-sized|TRBV6-1|.
TGTGCCAGCAGGCGGGGGCTAAGCTCCTACGAGCAGTACTTC
CASRRGLSSYEQYF
>TRBJ2-5|.|TRBV5-4|TRBD1
TGTGCCAGCAGCCAGGGACAGGGGGAAGAGACCCAGTACTTC
CASSQGQGEETQYF
>TRBJ1-1|many|TRBV11-2|.
TGTGCCAGCAGCTTAGAATACAACACTGAAGCTTTCTTT
CASSLEYNTEAFF
>TRBJ2-1|.|TRBV18|.
TGTGCCAGCTCAAACGAGGGGGTCTACAATGAGCAGTTCTTC
CASSNEGVYNEQFF
>TRBJ2-2|many|TRBV4-3|TRBD1
TGCGCCAGCAGCCAAAGGCCTCCGGGACAGGGGTCCGGGGAGCTGTTTTTT
CASSQRPPGQGSGELFF
>TRBJ1-2|many|TRBV7-2|TRBD1
TGTGCCAGCAGCCCCTACCGGACAGGGAAGAACTATGGCTACACCTTC
CASSPYRTGKNYGYTF
>TRBJ2-1|once|TRBV18|.
TGTGCCAGCTCACCATTGGGTAATGAGCAGTTCTTC
CASSPLGNEQFF
>TRBJ2-3|many|TRBV5-1|TRBD1
TGCGCCAGCAGCTTGGACAGGGGGCTAGAAGATACGCAGTATTTT
CASSLDRGLEDTQYF
>TRBJ2-1|few|TRBV28|TRBD2
TGTGCCAGCAGTGGGTTATTGGGGAGGGCCCTCAATGAGCAGTTCTTC
CASSGLLGRALNEQFF
>TRBJ1-6|many|TRBV19|TRBD1
TGTGCCAGTAGTGCGCAGGGGGGGGATTCACCCCTCCACTTT
CASSAQGGDSPLHF
>TRBJ1-2|.|TRBV19|.
TGTGCCAGTAGTTATGGAAAGGGGTATGGCTACACCTTC
CASSYGKGYGYTF
>TRBJ2-5|many|TRBV4-1|TRBD1
TGCGCCAGCAGCCCCCCAGGGGGCGGCAAGACCCAGTACTTC
CASSPPGGGKTQYF
>TRBJ2-7|medium-sized|TRBV7-3|TRBD1
TGTGCCAGCAGCCCAGGGACAGGGGCCTACGAGCAGTACTTC
CASSPGTGAYEQYF
>TRBJ2-4|many|TRBV2|.
TGTGCCAGCAGTGACCAGGGCAAAAACATTCAGTACTTC
CASSDQGKNIQYF
>TRBJ1-2|many|TRBV20-1|.
TGCAGTGCTAGAGATCGGCAGGGAGTCCATGGCTACACCTTC
CSARDRQGVHGYTF
>TRBJ2-7|few|TRBV2|.
TGTGCCAGCAGTGATGATGGGAGTTCGACCGAGCAGTACTTC
CASSDDGSSTEQYF
>TRBJ2-2|many|TRBV20-1|TRBD1
TGCAGTGCTCCGCCGGGACAGGGGGCAATGAACACCGGGGAGCTGTTTTTT
CSAPPGQGAMNTGELFF
>TRBJ2-2|few|TRBV27|TRBD2
TGTGCCAGCAGTTTTTACCCCAGGACTAGAACCGGGGAGCTGTTTTTT
CASSFYPRTRTGELFF
>TRBJ1-1|many|TRBV7-9|TRBD1
TGTGCCAGTATTAATTCACAGGGGGCCCTAGGCACTGAAGCTTTCTTT
CASINSQGALGTEAFF
>TRBJ1-1|few|TRBV28|TRBD1
TGTGCCAGCAGTTTTGGTTCAGGGGGGAACACTGAAGCTTTCTTT
CASSFGSGGNTEAFF
>TRBJ2-3|.|TRBV14|TRBD2
TGTGCCAGCAGCCAGACTAGCGGGCTCGGATATACGCAGTATTTT
CASSQTSGLGYTQYF
>TRBJ2-3|many|TRBV11-1|TRBD2
TGTGCCAGCAGCTCCAGTTCTTCGCGGGGGGGCCGCGATACGCAGTATTTT
CASSSSSSRGGRDTQYF
>TRBJ2-3|.|TRBV27|TRBD2
TGTGCCAGCAGTCCGTTAGCGGGAGAGGCAGATACGCAGTATTTT
CASSPLAGEADTQYF
>TRBJ2-2|many|TRBV3-1|.
TGTGCCAGCAGCCAAGAAGGATCGAACACCGGGGAGCTGTTTTTT
CASSQEGSNTGELFF
>TRBJ2-2|many|TRBV20-1|TRBD1
TGCAGTGCTCCCAGACAGGGGGGGAACACCGGGGAGCTGTTTTTT
CSAPRQGGNTGELFF
>TRBJ1-2|.|TRBV20-1|.
TGCAGTGCCCTTCCCGGATCCTCTAACTATGGCTACACCTTC
CSALPGSSNYGYTF
>TRBJ1-2|medium-sized|TRBV6-2/TRBV6-3|.
TGTGCCAGCAGTTACCCCTCGACTGGCTACACCTTC
CASSYPSTGYTF
>TRBJ1-2|many|TRBV12-3/TRBV12-4|.
TGTGCCAGCAGTTTAGAAGGGTTGGAGTATGGCTACACCTTC
CASSLEGLEYGYTF
>TRBJ1-5|many|TRBV15|.
TGTGCCACCAGCCCAACGAGGGATCAGCCCCAGCATTTT
CATSPTRDQPQHF
>TRBJ1-4|many|TRBV4-1|TRBD1
TGCGCCAGCAGCTACTTACCGGGACAGGGCTCAACTAATGAAAAACTGTTTTTT
CASSYLPGQGSTNEKLFF
>TRBJ1-1|few|TRBV5-4|.
TGTGCCAGCAGCTTGCAGGTCGAGAACACTGAAGCTTTCTTT
CASSLQVENTEAFF
>TRBJ2-5|many|TRBV20-1|.
TGCAGTGCTAGAGGTTGGGTTCAAGAGACCCAGTACTTC
CSARGWVQETQYF
>TRBJ2-2|medium-sized|TRBV6-2/TRBV6-3|.
TGTGCCAGCAGAAGGGAACAGGCGAACACCGGGGAGCTGTTTTTT
CASRREQANTGELFF
>TRBJ1-4|many|TRBV11-2|.
TGTGCCAGCAGCTTAGCTGGACCTAATGAAAAACTGTTTTTT
CASSLAGPNEKLFF
>TRBJ2-2|few|TRBV6-1|.
TGTGCCAGCGAAAGGTCGGCAGATCTAAACACCGGGGAGCTGTTTTTT
CASERSADLNTGELFF
>TRBJ2-2|.|TRBV10-2|.
TGCGCCAGCAGTGTGGAGGGGCTCACCGGGGAGCTGTTTTTC
CASSVEGLTGELFF
>TRBJ2-3|.|TRBV14|.
TGTGCCAACAGCCTTCTTAGCGCTGCCACAGATACGCAGTATTTT
CANSLLSAATDTQYF
>TRBJ1-2|many|TRBV7-2|.
TGTGCCAGCAGCCCCCGGACGGGAAACTATGGCTACACCTTC
CASSPRTGNYGYTF
>TRBJ1-2|.|TRBV6-1|.
TGTGCCAGCAGTGGAGATCGGTTAGGGAGGCCGCTCGGCTACACCTTC
CASSGDRLGRPLGYTF
>TRBJ2-7|many|TRBV6-5|TRBD2
TGTGCCAGCAGTCGACGGACTAGCGGGGGGCTCGTAAGCTCCTACGAGCAGTACTTC
CASSRRTSGGLVSSYEQYF
>TRBJ2-1|many|TRBV11-2|.
TGTGCCAGCAGCTCCCAGGATTCTTGGAATGAGCAGTTCTTC
CASSSQDSWNEQFF
>TRBJ2-5|many|TRBV6-1|TRBD2
TGTGCCAGCAGTTTTCGCGGGGGGGGGGGAGAGACCCAGTACTTC
CASSFRGGGGETQYF
>TRBJ2-1|.|TRBV3-1|.
TGTGCCAGCAGCCAAGAGTGGGGCGGACGGGATGAGCAGTTCTTC
CASSQEWGGRDEQFF
>TRBJ1-4|many|TRBV16|.
TGTGCCAGCAGACCCTCCCCACAGTTTAATGAAAAACTGTTTTTT
CASRPSPQFNEKLFF
>TRBJ2-3|many|TRBV5-1|.
TGCGCCAGCAGCGGGGGCCAACCCTTCGATACGCAGTATTTT
CASSGGQPFDTQYF
>TRBJ1-1|many|TRBV14|TRBD1
TGTGCCAGCAGCCCCCTCGGTTCAGGGGGCACTGAAGCTTTCTTT
CASSPLGSGGTEAFF
>TRBJ1-2|many|TRBV6-2/TRBV6-3|.
TGTGCCAGCACTGACAGGACGGCTAATCCGACCTTC
CASTDRTANPTF
>TRBJ2-1|.|TRBV6-1|TRBD2
TGTGCCAGCAGTGAACTGGCTAGCGGTGGGGCCGGGGATGAGCAGTTCTTC
CASSELASGGAGDEQFF
>TRBJ2-1|.|TRBV20-1|TRBD2
TGCAGTGCTAGAGATGGACTAGCGGCCAATGAGCAGTTCTTC
CSARDGLAANEQFF
>TRBJ1-3|.|TRBV19|.
TGTGCCAGTAGTGGGGGACACTTTCTCTCTGGAAACACCATATATTTT
CASSGGHFLSGNTIYF
>TRBJ2-2|many|TRBV4-3|.
TGCGCCAGCAGCAAAGAATCCCCGGGCAGGGCACACGGGGAGCTGTTTTTT
CASSKESPGRAHGELFF